This T cell receptor (beta chain) was sequenced in a study of blood T cell repertoires in COVID-19. About the study: T cells, B-cell-depleted T cells, or PBMCs provided the cDNA or gDNA that served as material.

The germline V and J ends were trimmed by 6 bases and 4 bases, with 10 bases remaining between them. This CDR3 spans 13 amino acids. Seattle-derived patients entered the study during active infection and were followed longitudinally. Assay used: immunoSEQ multiplex PCR; TCRdb lists only in-frame clones, some missing. The data show about 360,000 clones, 75% to 90% seen once. The TCR sequence derives from a woman in her sixties with COVID-19, enrolled during active disease. This sequence joins TRBV12-3 or TRBV12-4 and TRBJ1-5; unclear D gene. The sequenced sample consisted of peripheral blood. The CDR3 nucleotides are TGTGCCAGCAGACCGACTGGGAATCAGCCCCAGCATTTT. As protein: CASRPTGNQPQHF.